This T cell receptor beta chain was sequenced for a study of early T cells in non-severe SARS-CoV-2 infection. Using its own MiXCR run on the 5' RACE reads, TCRdb lists one record per CDR3 protein. The table records around 57,000 distinct CDR3 sequences, under 14% of them present only once. Germline CDR1 and CDR2: MNHEY and SVGEGT. The CDR3 sequence is 16 residues long. V was pared by 4 bases and J by 2 bases, with 15 bases between. Concerning this clonotype: This may be a read error, as it is one base from a much larger clone. This CDR3 is missing its conserved last phenylalanine or tryptophan, likely due to a read error.

The receptor comes from an adult who was a healthcare worker with PCR-confirmed SARS-CoV-2 infection or an uninfected control (not recorded which). V and J are TRBV6-2 or TRBV6-3 and TRBJ2-4, with a tentative D call TRBD2 (5 bases). The specimen sequenced was whole blood. CDR3 sequence: CASSSTRPFSKNIQYY. In DNA form, the CDR3 reads TGTGCCAGCAGTTCCACTAGACCCTTTTCCAAAAACATTCAGTACTAC.